The rows below give T cell receptor delta chains drawn from one sample of a study of Vδ1+ human thymocytes. TCRdb processed the multiplex PCR reads again with the CATT caller. The sample lists approximately 58,000 delta-chain clones, around 15% occurring once. Sequenced material: Vdelta1+ gamma-delta thymocytes from the thymus. The receptor set was obtained from a girl under three years old who had congenital heart surgery. CDR3s include the opening cysteine and the closing phenylalanine or tryptophan. The D gene is left open where the match is weak. Only part of the rows carry a size: once, few, many, or a class if the clone is expanded.

TRDJ1	TRDD3	TRDV1	few	TGTGCTCTTGGGGAAAGTATCCGGGGGATACGGTGGTACACCGATAAACTCATCTTT	CALGESIRGIRWYTDKLIF
TRDJ1	TRDD3	TRDV1	-	TGTGCTCTTGGGGAACTATCAAAATCCTATTGGTATGACTGGGGGACCGATCCTAAACTCATCTTT	CALGELSKSYWYDWGTDPKLIF
TRDJ1	TRDD2	TRDV1	-	TGTGCTCTTGGGGAAAGCCTCGAGTTTTCCCGACACCTTCCTGCGGTTAAGTACACCGATAAACTCATCTTT	CALGESLEFSRHLPAVKYTDKLIF
TRDJ1	TRDD3	TRDV1	-	TGTGCTCTTGGGGAATATTCCTACCCGGTACTGGGGGATAGAGGCCAGCTCCGGGAGTACACCGATAAACTCATCTTT	CALGEYSYPVLGDRGQLREYTDKLIF
TRDJ1	-	TRDV1	few	TGTGCTCTTGGTGGACGTACGAGACGACGAGAGTTGTATATGGTATACTGGATGAACACCGATAAACTCATCTTT	CALGGRTRRRELYMVYWMNTDKLIF
TRDJ1	TRDD3	TRAV29/DV5	many	TGTGCCCCAAGAACTGGGGGATACGATAAACTCATCTTT	CAPRTGGYDKLIF
TRDJ1	TRDD2	TRDV1	few	TGTGCTCTTGGGGTCTCCCTTCCTACCCCGTCCTCCCACACCGATAAACTCATCTTT	CALGVSLPTPSSHTDKLIF
TRDJ1	-	TRDV1	-	TGTGCTCTTGGGGAACTGGGGGACACCGATAAACTCATCTTT	CALGELGDTDKLIF
TRDJ1	TRDD2	TRDV1	few	TGTGCTCTTGGGTCATTCCTACGGACGTACACCGATAAACTCATCTTT	CALGSFLRTYTDKLIF
TRDJ1	-	TRDV1	-	TGTGCTCTTGGGGAACTGTACTGGTTCAACACCGATAAACTCATCTTT	CALGELYWFNTDKLIF
TRDJ1	-	TRDV1	few	TGTGCTCTTGGGGATCCGAGGGGGAACACCGATAAACTCATCTTT	CALGDPRGNTDKLIF
TRDJ1	-	TRDV1	few	TGTGCTCTTGGGGGCCTCCGACCCTCCCACCAAGGCGATAAACTCATCTTT	CALGGLRPSHQGDKLIF
TRDJ1	TRDD3	TRDV1	-	TGTGCTCTTGGGGCACCCCTTCCGTCACTGGGGGCCGACACCGATAAACTCATCTTT	CALGAPLPSLGADTDKLIF
TRDJ1	TRDD3	TRDV1	-	TGTGCTCTTGGGGAAAAAATTCCTACGCTGGGGGATACACGAACCGATAAACTCATCTTT	CALGEKIPTLGDTRTDKLIF
TRDJ1	TRDD3	TRDV1	few	TGTGCTCTTGGGGGGCCTCTTGACTGGGGCCGCGACTACACCGATAAACTCATCTTT	CALGGPLDWGRDYTDKLIF
TRDJ1	-	TRDV3	-	TGTGCCTTTCTGCGTTCCTACTATAACTGGGGGGAACGCCCCGATAAACTCATCTTT	CAFLRSYYNWGERPDKLIF
TRDJ1	-	TRAV29/DV5	-	TGTGCAGCAAGCGGGGGACTTCGAACCCTGTCGGGAATAAAGTACACCGATAAACTCATCTTT	CAASGGLRTLSGIKYTDKLIF
TRDJ1	TRDD3	TRDV2	-	TGTGCCTGTGACACCAGTGGGGGAACTTGTGAGTACACCGATAAACTCATCTTT	CACDTSGGTCEYTDKLIF
TRDJ1	TRDD3	TRDV1	-	TGTGCTCTTGGGGGCTGGGGGATACGGTCGTACACCGATAAACTCATCTTT	CALGGWGIRSYTDKLIF
TRDJ1	TRDD3	TRDV1	few	TGTGCTCTTGGGGAACTATTTGCTTCTGGGGGATACGCACCCTACACCGATAAACTCATCTTT	CALGELFASGGYAPYTDKLIF
TRDJ1	TRDD3	TRDV2	few	TGTGCCTGTGACACCGGCTCACGGGAGGGTACTGGGGGATACGCTGGGACCGATAAACTCATCTTT	CACDTGSREGTGGYAGTDKLIF
TRDJ1	-	TRDV1	-	TGTGCTCTTGGGGAACTCGATGATAGCCGGGCTGGGGATCTGTCCCTGTACACCGATAAACTCATCTTT	CALGELDDSRAGDLSLYTDKLIF
TRDJ1	TRDD3	TRDV1	few	TGTGCTCTTGGGGACCAATCGGGGTTGAGCCTTCGGGTACTGGGGGATACTAAACTCATCTTT	CALGDQSGLSLRVLGDTKLIF
TRDJ1	TRDD3	TRAV29/DV5	medium-sized	TGTGCAGCAAGCGTGATTAGGCTTGGCCTGGGGGACCAGGATAAACTCATCTTT	CAASVIRLGLGDQDKLIF
TRDJ1	-	TRDV1	few	TGTGCTCTTGGGGAACCGGGGCCGCCTCCCGATAAACTCATCTTT	CALGEPGPPPDKLIF